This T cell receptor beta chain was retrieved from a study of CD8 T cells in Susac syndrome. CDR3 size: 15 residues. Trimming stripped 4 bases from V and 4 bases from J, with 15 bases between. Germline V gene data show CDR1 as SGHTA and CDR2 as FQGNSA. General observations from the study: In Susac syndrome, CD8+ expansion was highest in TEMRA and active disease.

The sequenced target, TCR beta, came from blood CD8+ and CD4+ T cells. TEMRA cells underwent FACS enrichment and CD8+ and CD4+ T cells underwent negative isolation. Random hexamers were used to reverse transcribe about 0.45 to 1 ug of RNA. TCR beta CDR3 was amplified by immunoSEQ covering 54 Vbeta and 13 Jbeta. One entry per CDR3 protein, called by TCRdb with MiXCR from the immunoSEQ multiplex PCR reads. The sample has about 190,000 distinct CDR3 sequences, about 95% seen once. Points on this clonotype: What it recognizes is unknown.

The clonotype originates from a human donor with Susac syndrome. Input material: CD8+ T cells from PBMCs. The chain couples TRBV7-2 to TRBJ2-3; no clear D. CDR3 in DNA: TGTGCCAGCAGCTCAACGGTTTTTCACTCAGATACGCAGTATTTT. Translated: CASSSTVFHSDTQYF. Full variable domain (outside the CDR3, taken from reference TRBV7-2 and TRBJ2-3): GAGVSQSPSNKVTEKGKDVELRCDPISGHTALYWYRQSLGQGLEFLIYFQGNSAPDKSGLPSDRFSAERTGGSVSTLTIQRTQQEDSAVYLCASSSTVFHSDTQYFGPGTRLTVL.